This T cell receptor beta chain originates from a study of T-cell reconstitution after alpha-beta-depleted transplantation in children. This clonotype was seen repeatedly, ten times or more. No antigen is known for it. Study observations and caveats: Most T-cell counts and diversity one year after the transplant came from T cells that were newly produced. Alpha-beta T cells about two months after transplant reportedly derived from several hundred expanded graft clones. Elevated TCRbeta diversity at day 60 was traced, in some patients, to surviving recipient T cells and thymic progenitors.

The TCRbeta library was prepared with unique molecular identifiers. MiXCR, run by TCRdb on the PCR reads, gives a single entry per CDR3 protein. The data hold 140,000 or so distinct CDR3 sequences, with more than 8% observed a single time. Germline V lookup: CDR1 SGHVS, CDR2 FNYEAQ. After removal of 0 bases from V and 3 bases from J, the junction contained 1 base not matched to a gene. The CDR3 contains 15 residues. The chain uses TRBV7-6 and TRBJ2-5; 10 positions match TRBD2. This clonotype was obtained from a female patient aged 2-9 years who had a stem cell transplant for congenital amegakaryocytic thrombocytopenia, so the T cells may come from the graft donor. Sequenced material: PBMCs, mostly from graft donor cells, taken 180 days after TCRalphabeta/CD19-depleted stem cell transplant. The CDR3 loop reads CASSLAGLAEETQYF. Here the CDR3 DNA reads TGTGCCAGCAGCTTAGCCGGACTAGCGGAAGAGACCCAGTACTTC.